This TCR beta chain came from a study of T cells in Graves' hyperthyroidism and ophthalmopathy. Regions amplified from RNA transcripts were the TCR beta CDR3 regions. A first-round RT-PCR of the TCR CDR3 used the HTBI primer set. TCRdb re-analysed the multiplex PCR reads in MiXCR, keeping a single row per CDR3 protein. The data contain about 610,000 distinct CDR3 sequences, about 15% of them singletons. Clinical symptoms, serum thyroxine and TRAb, thyroid ultrasound and orbital computed tomography together formed the diagnostic basis. This clonotype was observed many times. V was shortened by 2 bases and J by 1 base, with 8 bases between the two germline ends. This CDR3 spans 14 amino acids. CDR1 and CDR2 from the germline V gene are MDHEN and SYDVKM.

The sample taken for sequencing was blood. The TCR was taken from a woman in her 40s with Graves' ophthalmopathy. The chain recombines TRBV28 with TRBJ1-1, with D unresolved. The CDR3 sequence: CASSLVARNTEAFF. Written as DNA, the CDR3 is TGTGCCAGCAGTTTAGTTGCCAGGAACACTGAAGCTTTCTTT.